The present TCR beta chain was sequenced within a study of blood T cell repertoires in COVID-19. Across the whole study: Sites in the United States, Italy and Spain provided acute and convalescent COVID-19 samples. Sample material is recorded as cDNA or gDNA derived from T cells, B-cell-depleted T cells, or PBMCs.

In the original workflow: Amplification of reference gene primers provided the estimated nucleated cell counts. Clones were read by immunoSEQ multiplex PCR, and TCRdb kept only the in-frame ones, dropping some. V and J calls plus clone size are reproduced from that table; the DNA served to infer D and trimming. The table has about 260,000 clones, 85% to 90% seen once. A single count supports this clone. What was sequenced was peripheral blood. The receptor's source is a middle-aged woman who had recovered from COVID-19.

Here the CDR3 DNA reads TGTGCCAGCAGTTATACCGGGACTCCGGGGGAAAAACTGTTTTTT. It is translated as CASSYTGTPGEKLFF. V usage is TRBV7-2 and J usage is TRBJ1-4, with D possibly matching TRBD1 (5 bases). The V end lost 6 bases, the J end lost 8 bases, and 19 bases lay between the germline ends. CDR1 and CDR2 (germline): SGHTA, FQGNSA. This CDR3 has 15 residues.